The 5 T cell receptor beta chains in this list originate from one sample, sequenced in a study of sequential checkpoint blockade in melanoma. The treatment here: randomized to nivolumab then ipilimumab (arm A) or the reverse (arm B). The protocol was immunoSEQ multiplex PCR, while the TCRdb copy is restricted to in-frame clones and leaves out a portion. Among some 25,000 clones, approximately 80% were seen once, and the ten largest hold 13%. This specimen consisted of CD8+ T cells sorted from blood (inferred from file names), obtained from a patient given nivolumab and ipilimumab in sequence. Receptors originate from a human donor with melanoma.

With regard to this clone: At one boundary the junction diverges from the germline segment, which might be a read error. Other nucleotide sequences in the sample specify the same CDR3. The genes are TRBV5-4 and TRBJ2-2; 9 nucleotides agree with TRBD1. This CDR3 is 14 amino acids long. Looked up from germline, CDR1 is SGHNT and CDR2 is YYREEE (reference sequence). The CDR3 region is CASRTGTGSGELFF. For the CDR3, the DNA is TGTGCCAGCAGAACCGGGACAGGGTCCGGGGAGCTGTTCTTT.

This CDR3 is CASSGDREAIYNSPLHF. CDR3 DNA: TGTGCCAGCAGTGGAGACAGGGAGGCGATCTATAATTCACCCCTCCACTTT. The V and J genes are TRBV2 and TRBJ1-6; TRBD1 matches at 7 bases. This CDR3 has 17 residues. V gave up 4 bases and J gave up 3 bases; unmatched junction bases: 9. Germline loops: CDR1 SNHLY, CDR2 FYNNEI. Filled out from reference TRBV2 and TRBJ1-6, the complete variable domain reads EPEVTQTPSHQVTQMGQEVILRCVPISNHLYFYWYRQILGQKVEFLVSFYNNEISEKSEIFDDQFSVERPDGSNFTLKIRSTKLEDSAMYFCASSGDREAIYNSPLHFGNGTRLTVT.

This clone was counted a few times. In DNA, the CDR3 is TGTGCCAGCAGTTCAGCCGGGACAGGGAATGGCGAGCAGTACTTC. As protein: CASSSAGTGNGEQYF. The V gene is TRBV27, the J gene TRBJ2-7; 9 positions match TRBD1. This CDR3 region has 15 residues. Unmatched junction bases numbered 10, after V lost 4 bases and J lost 6 bases. Germline V gives CDR1 MNHEY, CDR2 SMNVEV (reference sequence).

V and J are TRBV27 and TRBJ1-2; D remains ambiguous. Trimming took off 3 bases at V and 0 bases at J, with 8 bases between the two ends. Germline CDR1 and CDR2: MNHEY and SMNVEV (reference sequence). CDR3 size: 14 residues. This chain's CDR3 is CASSLGNPNYGYTF. The CDR3 DNA reads as TGTGCCAGCAGTTTGGGCAATCCTAACTATGGCTACACCTTC.

In its sample, this clone was seen a few times. The chain combines TRBV9 with TRBJ2-3; 8 bases line up with TRBD2. Germline CDR1 is SGDLS and CDR2 is YYNGEE. V was pared by 4 bases and J by 4 bases, with 11 bases of the junction left unmatched. This CDR3 comprises 16 residues. The CDR3 loop reads CASSLRGGERPDTQYF. For the CDR3, the DNA is TGTGCCAGCAGCCTTCGGGGGGGGGAGCGCCCAGATACGCAGTATTTT. Drawing the rest from reference TRBV9 and TRBJ2-3, the complete variable domain is DSGVTQTPKHLITATGQRVTLRCSPRSGDLSVYWYQQSLDQGLQFLIQYYNGEERAKGNILERFSAQQFPDLHSELNLSSLELGDSALYFCASSLRGGERPDTQYFGPGTRLTVL.